This T cell receptor beta chain comes out of a study of low-dose radiotherapy and immunotherapy resistance in tumors. Study-wide background: Intravenous ipilimumab 1 mg/kg every six weeks was given with nivolumab 240 mg every two weeks. Aspirin was taken orally at 300 mg daily by patients, and this continued for four cycles from cycle 1 day 1.

With TRAV- and TRBV-specific primers, first-strand cDNA was made, covering the alpha and beta chains. Using a constant-region primer together with a V-primer adapter, TCRs were subjected to 20 PCR cycles of amplification. One entry per CDR3 protein results from TCRdb running MiXCR on the reads. This sample has just over 90,000 distinct CDR3 sequences; 20% to 25% occur once, and the top ten carry about 13%. Many counts were recorded for this clonotype. Germline V gene sequence: CDR1 WSHSY, CDR2 SAAADI. This CDR3 has 16 amino acids. V lost 0 bases, J lost 6 bases, and 17 bases lay in between. Time point defined: after trial treatment. The treatment is: LDRT plus nivolumab, ipilimumab, low-dose cyclophosphamide and aspirin (RACIN trial). The study gave donors nivolumab, ipilimumab, aspirin, low-dose cyclophosphamide and low-dose radiotherapy.

The rearrangement links TRBV10-2 to TRBJ1-2; D possibly corresponds to TRBD1 (5 bases). The sample was PBMCs, taken after low-dose radiotherapy plus immunotherapy. This receptor was obtained from a female donor with ovarian cancer. The CDR3 bases are TGCGCCAGCAGTGAGTCCGGGACGGGCAGAGGACATGGCTACACCTTC. Protein product: CASSESGTGRGHGYTF.